This T cell receptor beta chain was captured by sequencing in a study of T cells in Graves' hyperthyroidism and ophthalmopathy. Points from the study as a whole: From stable hyperthyroidism, ophthalmopathy was set apart by a 13 V-J model.

J gave up 3 bases and V 0 bases, and 9 bases lay outside the gene matches. This CDR3 comprises 18 residues. Looked up from germline, CDR1 is LNHNV and CDR2 is YYDKDF (reference sequence). TCR beta CDR3 regions were amplified from RNA transcripts. The HTBI set primed first-round TCR CDR3 RT-PCR. Using its own MiXCR run on the multiplex PCR reads, TCRdb lists one record per CDR3 protein. In the table there are about 210,000 distinct CDR3 sequences, approximately 17% of which are singletons. This clonotype has ten or more counts. What it recognizes is unknown. Absent ophthalmopathy progression within 18 months defined stable Graves' hyperthyroidism. Exclusion of a patient resulted from uncontrolled infection, other autoimmune disease, pregnancy or lactation.

The clonotype comes from a man aged 50 to 60 with Graves' hyperthyroidism. The V call is TRBV15, the J call TRBJ2-7; 12 bases align to TRBD2. Sequencing was carried out using blood. This chain's CDR3 is CATSREWRLAGGSYEQYF. CDR3 DNA sequence: TGTGCCACCAGCAGAGAGTGGCGGCTAGCGGGAGGGAGCTACGAGCAGTACTTC. The entire variable domain, with the rest obtained from reference TRBV15 and TRBJ2-7, is as follows: DAMVIQNPRYQVTQFGKPVTLSCSQTLNHNVMYWYQQKSSQAPKLLFHYYDKDFNNEADTPDNFQSRRPNTSFCFLDIRSPGLGDTAMYLCATSREWRLAGGSYEQYFGPGTRLTVT.